This T cell receptor beta chain comes out of a study of blood T cell repertoires in COVID-19 (TCRdb year 2020). Study-wide context: Collaborator samples came from the United States, Italy and Spain and covered acute and convalescent phases of COVID-19. Samples were obtained from the ongoing ImmuneRACE study (first 160 participants) and from 1,000 to 1,500 subjects provided by 6 global collaborators. Where available, HLA class I and class II types were obtained from metadata supplied by the sample provider rather than from assay-based typing. Subjects who had been exposed to COVID-19, were actively infected with it, or had recovered from it provided the deeply sampled blood TCRbeta repertoires that made up the dataset. The material from the prospective study consisted of cDNA or gDNA derived from T cells, B-cell-depleted T cells, or PBMCs. Nearly every sample came with metadata listing a de-identified subject ID, COVID-19 status, age in years and sex. A freely available public database, intended as a resource for researchers studying the immune response to SARS-CoV-2, is where the repertoires were released. Findings and caveats that apply to the study as a whole: The quantity of clinical and demographic metadata differed by source and by participant and was supplied without curation.

TCRbeta CDR3 regions were amplified from genomic DNA using the immunoSEQ Assay, a bias-controlled multiplex PCR. Per the original workflow: Nucleated cell counts per sample were estimated from amplification of reference gene primers within the assay. To quantify the absolute abundance of each unique TCRbeta CDR3 rearrangement, sequence reads were collapsed and filtered. For each sample, productive Simpson clonality was calculated as the square root of Simpson's diversity index over productive rearrangements. What TCRdb holds here is the immuneACCESS table cut down to in-frame rearrangements. Part of the clones is not present; checked against another copy, under half of the missing clones reflect an unresolved V gene, and the others are unexplained. V, J and clone size derive from that table, while D and trimming were established from the DNA sequence. The sample contains under 250,000 clones, around 90% of them found a single time. The ten biggest clones cover over 0.75% of the sample.

One collaborating source in Seattle enrolled patients while the patients were actively infected and followed the patients over time throughout the course of disease. The collaborating institutions used their own protocols to collect whole blood in K2EDTA tubes. Collaborator samples were shipped for TCRbeta analysis as frozen whole blood, isolated PBMCs, or DNA extracted from either sample type. With respect to this clone: Which antigen it targets is not known. No base-level quality is on record; no much larger clone is a single base apart.

The clonotype comes from a man between 60 and 75 years old with COVID-19, enrolled during active disease. The source material was peripheral blood.

CDR3 protein: CASSLKEWTSTYNEQFF. DNA sequence: TGTGCCAGCAGTTTAAAAGAGTGGACAAGCACCTACAATGAGCAGTTCTTC. Recombination connected TRBV28 to TRBJ2-1, with a weak D call of TRBD1 (5 bases match). The germline V gene yields MDHEN for CDR1 and SYDVKM for CDR2. Counted from cysteine to phenylalanine, this CDR3 has 17 amino acids. This entry keeps only the CDR3 DNA: 51 bases, framed from base 1. The junction shows trimming of 2 bases on V and 2 bases on J, plus 16 bases between the germline ends.